This T cell receptor (beta chain) is from a study of T cells after yellow fever vaccination (dated by TCRdb to between 2017 and 2020). About the study as a whole: Libraries from fractions with low cell numbers were prepared with the SMART-Seq v4 Ultra Low Input RNA kit. To track T-cell clones before and after primary and booster YFV17D yellow fever vaccination, bulk TCR alpha and beta repertoires were sequenced longitudinally. The cohort comprised two healthy male donors, one aged 18 to 30 and one aged 30 to 40 years. Blood samples were taken at several timepoints before and after primary and secondary immunization, and bulk PBMC replicates and cell subsets were isolated.

V is shortened by 0 bases, J by 3 bases, and the region joining them spans 12 bases. From cysteine to phenylalanine, the CDR3 is 17 amino acids long. Only the CDR3 DNA is retained, 51 bases long and in frame from the first base. CDR1 and CDR2 (ENHRY, SYGVKD) derive from the germline V gene. Overall results and qualifications from the work: After the booster, most clones that had expanded after primary vaccination were detected again (around 96% of CD4 and around nine tenths of CD8), suggesting broad maintenance of memory. Because the study included only a couple of donors, the extent to which the findings can be generalized is limited. FACS-sorted repertoires could contain abundant contaminating clonotypes from the bulk population, so computational filtering was required. The secondary T-cell response was weaker than the primary response but faster, peaking on day 5 instead of day 15. A small fraction of clonotypes showed up in both the CD4 and CD8 compartments, probably as a result of convergent recombination.

Notes on this clonotype: It has no known antigen specificity. The sample holds no much larger clone one base away, and base qualities are not on file.

Per the publication, the treatment or condition label means: live attenuated yellow fever vaccine strain. At each blood-draw timepoint, two biological replicates of bulk PBMCs were collected. PBMCs were isolated from peripheral blood using a standard Ficoll-Paque protocol. TriZol was used to extract RNA from bulk PBMCs, from CD4 and CD8 fractions, and from dextramer-positive and dextramer-negative fractions. Synthesis of TCR cDNA relied on 5'RACE template switching, a step that introduced a universal primer site along with unique molecular identifiers. Priming of cDNA synthesis was performed from both the TCR alpha and TCR beta constant segments. Library amplification used two PCR steps, and the second PCR step added sample barcodes and sequencing adapters. Sequencing of libraries was done on Illumina HiSeq 2500 (2x100 bp) or NovaSeq (2x150 bp). For the original study's pipeline: MIGEC handled demultiplexing of reads and collapsing into UMI consensus sequences, while MiXCR performed V(D)J alignment. Vaccine-responding clonotypes were identified with edgeR using replicate PBMC samples, with FDR below 0.01 and a log2 fold change above 5 up to day 15 being required. CD4 or CD8 identity was assigned to each bulk clonotype according to whether the clonotype was present at higher abundance in the sequenced CD4 repertoire or the sequenced CD8 repertoire. Using fastp trimming at Q25 and MiXCR clonotype assembly, TCRdb reanalyzed the public sequencing data and kept in-frame beta chains. Identical CDR3 proteins give one entry, which carries the most common genes and DNA. TCRdb, not the original authors, processed these V and J calls. This sample gives approximately 350,000 distinct CDR3 sequences in total; 11% of them show up just once. The ten most abundant clones make up 18% of the sample.

The chain is encoded by TRBV10-3 joined to TRBJ1-6; the D segment cannot be called with confidence. This TCR was recovered from a man aged 18 to 29 who received the YFV17D yellow fever vaccine. Sequenced here: PBMCs, sampled on the day of the first yellow fever vaccination. The encoded CDR3 is CAISESSVRIYNSPLHF. The sequence in DNA is TGTGCCATCAGTGAGTCGTCTGTTAGAATCTATAATTCACCCCTCCACTTT.